Listed here are 32 T cell receptor beta chains from one sample, sequenced in a study of T cell changes during pregnancy in multiple sclerosis. The assay was immunoSEQ multiplex PCR, and TCRdb's table has in-frame clones only and misses some. The repertoire holds under 80,000 clones, with approximately 91% as singletons. The sample here was peripheral blood, taken in the second trimester of pregnancy. The receptors shown here come from a female donor with multiple sclerosis, enrolled in a pregnancy study.

The CDR3 region is CASSTIIRTRDSYFLTDTF. The CDR3 region has the DNA TGTGCCAGCAGCACCATTATCCGAACCCGGGACAGCTATTTTCTTACGGACACCTTC. This chain links TRBV7-6 with TRBJ1-2; 7 positions match TRBD1. This CDR3 has 19 amino acids. The V gene's germline CDR1 is SGHVS and CDR2 FNYEAQ. Trimming at V came to 5 bases and at J to 12 bases, leaving 30 bases not matched to a gene.

Comment on this clone: The junction differs from germline at one of its ends, possibly a read error. This CDR3 is also generated by other DNA sequences in the sample. This chain connects TRBV30 to TRBJ1-5, with 9 nucleotides matching TRBD1. Germline CDR1 and CDR2: GTSNPN and SVGIG (reference sequence). The CDR3 has 16 residues. The chain's CDR3 is CAWSATRTGANQPQHF. The CDR3 nucleotides are TGTGCTTGGAGTGCAACTAGGACAGGGGCCAATCAGCCCCAGCATTTT.

The V gene is TRBV14, the J gene TRBJ1-1; TRBD1 matches at 10 bases. This CDR3 region has 14 residues. Germline assignment: CDR1 SGHDN and CDR2 FVKESK. The ends lost 4 bases at V and 6 bases at J; junction bases unmatched: 5. CDR3: CASSRDRGVSEAFF. The CDR3 DNA sequence: TGTGCCAGCAGCCGGGACAGGGGAGTATCTGAAGCTTTCTTT. Full variable domain (missing parts from reference TRBV14 and TRBJ1-1): EAGVTQFPSHSVIEKGQTVTLRCDPISGHDNLYWYRRVMGKEIKFLLHFVKESKQDESGMPNNRFLAERTGGTYSTLKVQPAELEDSGVYFCASSRDRGVSEAFFGQGTRLTVV.

The chain uses TRBV19 and TRBJ1-6, with a possible D match to TRBD1 (5 bases). The CDR3 has 15 amino acids. Trimming pared 6 bases from V and 3 bases from J, leaving 12 bases between. Per the germline V gene, CDR1 is LNHDA and CDR2 is SQIVND (reference sequence). CDR3 residues: CASSPGHVYNSPLHF. DNA of the CDR3: TGTGCCAGTAGCCCCGGACACGTCTATAATTCACCCCTCCACTTT.

This clone was observed a single time. The chain uses TRBV18 and TRBJ1-4; 12 nucleotides match TRBD1. After removal of 3 bases from V and 8 bases from J, the junction contained 7 bases not matched to a gene. Germline-derived CDR1 and CDR2 are KGHSH and LQKENI. The CDR3 consists of 16 residues. The CDR3 nucleotides are TGTGCCAGCTCACCCGCCGGGACAGGGGGCAAAGAAAAACTGTTTTTT. Translating gives CASSPAGTGGKEKLFF.

The V call is TRBV9, the J call TRBJ2-7; 9 bases align to TRBD2. The CDR3 contains 14 residues. Trimming cost V 4 bases and J 3 bases; bases outside gene matches: 5. Germline V gene lookup returns CDR1 SGDLS and CDR2 YYNGEE. CDR3 amino acids: CASSSGTSLYEQYF. CDR3 sequence (DNA): TGTGCCAGCAGCTCGGGGACTAGCCTCTACGAGCAGTACTTC.

The chain employs TRBV9 and TRBJ1-1; possible D gene TRBD1, 6 bases. Trimming took off 1 base at V and 3 bases at J, with 7 bases between the two ends. The length of the CDR3 is 13 residues. Germline loops: CDR1 SGDLS, CDR2 YYNGEE. CDR3 nucleotide sequence: TGTGCCAGCAGCGTACAGGGGTACACTGAAGCTTTCTTT. Protein sequence: CASSVQGYTEAFF.

The rearrangement uses TRBV4-2 and TRBJ2-2; 9 positions agree with TRBD1. CDR1 is LGHNA and CDR2 is YNFKEQ in the germline V gene. The CDR3 is 16 residues long. V dropped 0 bases and J dropped 6; count of bases not matched to a gene: 5. CDR3 region: CASSQEGQGKAGELFF. CDR3 DNA sequence: TGTGCCAGCAGCCAAGAAGGACAGGGGAAGGCCGGGGAGCTGTTTTTT.

This clone was counted once. The J gene is TRBJ2-7, the V gene TRBV6-5; 11 nucleotides agree with TRBD2. The CDR3 covers 15 residues. CDR1 and CDR2 from the germline V gene are MNHEY and SVGAGI. V shed 6 bases, J shed 3 bases, and the junction held 7 bases outside the gene matches. The chain's CDR3 is CASSREGLADYEQYF. CDR3 in DNA: TGTGCCAGCAGCCGCGAGGGACTAGCGGACTACGAGCAGTACTTC.

The chain uses TRBV5-1 and TRBJ2-3; 11 nucleotides line up with TRBD2. CDR1 is SGHRS, CDR2 YFSETQ, per germline. V gave up 4 bases and J gave up 4 bases; unmatched junction bases: 8. The CDR3 runs 16 residues. CDR3 coding DNA: TGCGCCAGCAGCATCGGGACTAGCGGAGGATCAGATACGCAGTATTTT. It encodes CASSIGTSGGSDTQYF.

The chain is built from TRBV11-2 and TRBJ2-2; no firm D call. Germline V CDR1 and CDR2: SGHAT, FQNNGV. The V and J ends lost 1 base and 3 bases respectively, with 6 bases between them. This CDR3 region has 14 residues. DNA of the CDR3: TGTGCCAGCAGCTTAGCGTTGTACACCGGGGAGCTGTTTTTT. Translation: CASSLALYTGELFF.

The chain combines TRBV19 with TRBJ2-5; 14 bases line up with TRBD2. This CDR3 is built from 15 residues. Germline CDR1 reads LNHDA; CDR2 reads SQIVND (reference sequence). The trim removed 6 bases at V and 5 bases at J, leaving 5 bases unmatched. CDR3 DNA sequence: TGTGCCAGTAGGGGACTAGCGGGGGTCGGGGAGACCCAGTACTTC. The encoded protein is CASRGLAGVGETQYF.

V usage is TRBV5-1 and J usage is TRBJ2-7; TRBD1 matches 8 bases. V dropped 2 bases and J dropped 3; count of bases not matched to a gene: 7. The CDR3 has 15 residues. Germline CDR1 is SGHRS and CDR2 is YFSETQ. CDR3: CASSLGGTGLYEQYF. Here the CDR3 DNA reads TGCGCCAGCAGCTTAGGGGGGACAGGTCTCTACGAGCAGTACTTC.

V usage is TRBV27 and J usage is TRBJ2-1; 7 bases are shared with TRBD1. J was trimmed by 2 bases and V by 5 bases; bases with no gene match: 12. The CDR3 is made up of 17 amino acids. Germline loops: CDR1 MNHEY, CDR2 SMNVEV (reference sequence). DNA of the CDR3: TGTGCCAGCAGTAGTTCCCTCAGGACAGGAGCCTACAATGAGCAGTTCTTC. As protein: CASSSSLRTGAYNEQFF.

The chain joins TRBV13 to TRBJ2-7; 9 bases are shared with TRBD1. V shed 7 bases, J shed 4 bases, and the junction held 8 bases outside the gene matches. Germline V gene data show CDR1 as PRHDT and CDR2 as FYEKMQ (reference sequence). The CDR3 covers 14 residues. The CDR3 region is CASNLGQGTYEQYF. Here the CDR3 DNA reads TGTGCCAGCAACCTTGGACAGGGGACATACGAGCAGTACTTC.

The J gene is TRBJ1-2, the V gene TRBV18; TRBD1 agrees at 10 bases. The CDR3 has 15 amino acids. Germline V gene sequence: CDR1 KGHSH, CDR2 LQKENI. Trimming cost V 6 bases and J 8 bases; bases outside gene matches: 12. Here the CDR3 DNA reads TGTGCCAGCTCGCCGGGACAGGGGTCTCAAAGGGGCTACACCTTC. Translated: CASSPGQGSQRGYTF.

V and J are TRBV10-1 and TRBJ2-2; D is ambiguous. CDR3 length: 13 amino acids. V was trimmed by 4 bases and J by 1 base, leaving 4 bases between them. Germline V CDR1 and CDR2: WNHNN, SYGVQD (reference sequence). The CDR3 DNA is TGCGCCAGCAGTGCAATGAACACCGGGGAGCTGTTTTTT. Its translation: CASSAMNTGELFF.

This clone showed up just once. The gene calls are TRBV4-2 and TRBJ2-7; 13 positions match TRBD2. This CDR3 is 16 amino acids long. Germline trimming cut 1 base from V and 2 bases from J; bases unmatched to any gene: 2. Germline CDR1 and CDR2: LGHNA and YNFKEQ. The CDR3 spells CASSQGGLAGTYEQYF. CDR3 nucleotide sequence: TGTGCCAGCAGCCAAGGGGGACTAGCGGGAACCTACGAGCAGTACTTC.

This sequence joins TRBV11-2 and TRBJ2-3; D uncertain. Trimming removed 0 bases from V and 0 bases from J, with 13 bases in between. The CDR3 is 17 amino acids. Germline V gives CDR1 SGHAT, CDR2 FQNNGV. The CDR3 loop is CASSLDSASRSTDTQYF. The CDR3, as DNA: TGTGCCAGCAGCTTAGACTCAGCGAGTCGAAGCACAGATACGCAGTATTTT.

The chain couples TRBV30 to TRBJ1-4; D ambiguous. Deletions cut 1 base from V and 3 bases from J, with 12 bases between. Per germline, CDR1 GTSNPN and CDR2 SVGIG (reference sequence). The CDR3 runs 15 residues. The CDR3 DNA is TGTGCCTGGAGTGATCCCGAGGGCGCTAATGAAAAACTGTTTTTT. Its protein product is CAWSDPEGANEKLFF. Looking up the rest from reference TRBV30 and TRBJ1-4 gives the full variable domain: SQTIHQWPATLVQPVGSPLSLECTVEGTSNPNLYWYRQAAGRGLQLLFYSVGIGQISSEVPQNLSASRPQDRQFILSSKKLLLSDSGFYLCAWSDPEGANEKLFFGSGTQLSVL.

The chain recombines TRBV6-4 with TRBJ2-3; 9 bases map to TRBD2. The CDR3 is made up of 14 amino acids. The ends lost 4 bases at V and 8 bases at J; junction bases unmatched: 7. CDR1 and CDR2 from the germline V gene are MRHNA and SNTAGT. The CDR3 region is CASSVSGGQGTQYF. CDR3 sequence (DNA): TGTGCCAGCAGTGTGAGCGGGGGGCAGGGTACGCAGTATTTT.

In nucleotides, the CDR3 is TGTGCCAGCAGTGAATCGGGCAGGGAGGGCACCGGGGAGCTGTTTTTT. Residues: CASSESGREGTGELFF. The chain carries TRBV25-1 and TRBJ2-2, with 7 bases identical to TRBD2. The CDR3 has 16 residues. Trimming at V came to 1 base and at J to 4 bases, leaving 6 bases not matched to a gene. Germline V gives CDR1 MGHDK, CDR2 SYGVNS.

This chain joins TRBV5-5 and TRBJ2-6; 12 positions agree with TRBD1. Germline V gene sequence: CDR1 SGHKS, CDR2 YYEKEE (reference sequence). The CDR3 has 20 residues. V dropped 4 bases and J dropped 5; count of bases not matched to a gene: 16. The DNA of the CDR3 is TGTGCCAGCAGCGACATGAATACCGGGACAGGGGGCTACTGGGCCAACGTCCTGACTTTC. Its protein is CASSDMNTGTGGYWANVLTF.

CDR3: CASSQVWTVGETQYF. The CDR3 DNA reads TGCGCCAGCAGCCAAGTCTGGACAGTGGGGGAGACCCAGTACTTC. This sequence joins TRBV4-3 and TRBJ2-5; the D gene is possibly TRBD1 (6 bases). V was trimmed by 1 base and J by 5 bases, leaving 14 bases between them. The CDR3 consists of 15 residues. Germline V gene lookup returns CDR1 LGHNA and CDR2 YSLEER.

This sequence joins TRBV30 and TRBJ1-1; 8 bases align to TRBD1. V trimming: 4 bases; J trimming: 5 bases; junction bases outside the gene matches: 15. The CDR3 sequence is 16 residues long. Germline CDR1 GTSNPN, CDR2 SVGIG (reference sequence). In nucleotides, the CDR3 is TGTGCCTGGATCCCAGGGGGCCGATTTGAGGGGACTGAAGCTTTCTTT. Amino acids: CAWIPGGRFEGTEAFF.

The CDR3 spells CASSLGGSDSPNYGYTF. The CDR3 DNA follows: TGCGCCAGCAGCTTGGGGGGATCCGACAGTCCTAACTATGGCTACACCTTC. The rearrangement joins TRBV5-1 to TRBJ1-2, with D maybe TRBD1 (5 bases). V lost 0 bases to trimming and J lost 0 bases, with 15 bases between them. CDR1 SGHRS and CDR2 YFSETQ come from the germline V gene. CDR3 length: 17 residues. The full variable domain, rest sourced from reference TRBV5-1 and TRBJ1-2, is KAGVTQTPRYLIKTRGQQVTLSCSPISGHRSVSWYQQTPGQGLQFLFEYFSETQRNKGNFPGRFSGRQFSNSRSEMNVSTLELGDSALYLCASSLGGSDSPNYGYTFGSGTRLTVV.

The chain links TRBV30 to TRBJ1-5; D might be TRBD1 (6 bases). V dropped 3 bases and J dropped 6 bases, with 24 bases sitting between them. This CDR3 spans 17 amino acids. CDR1 is GTSNPN and CDR2 is SVGIG in the germline V gene (reference sequence). This CDR3 is CAWRVRGNPFRGQPQHF. CDR3 coding DNA: TGTGCCTGGAGAGTGAGGGGGAATCCATTTCGGGGTCAGCCCCAGCATTTT. The full variable domain, in which reference TRBV30 and TRBJ1-5 provide the parts outside the CDR3, is SQTIHQWPATLVQPVGSPLSLECTVEGTSNPNLYWYRQAAGRGLQLLFYSVGIGQISSEVPQNLSASRPQDRQFILSSKKLLLSDSGFYLCAWRVRGNPFRGQPQHFGDGTRLSIL.

The chain carries TRBV2 and TRBJ1-3; D unresolved. The germline CDR1 and CDR2 sequences are SNHLY and FYNNEI. The ends were cut back, 6 bases at V and 4 bases at J, with 10 bases in the middle. The CDR3 extends over 13 amino acids. In DNA form, the CDR3 reads TGTGCCAGCAGGGAGGACGGAGGAAACACCATATATTTT. Protein sequence: CASREDGGNTIYF.

The chain links TRBV13 to TRBJ2-5, with 9 bases fitting TRBD1. V lost 7 bases to trimming and J lost 5 bases; unmatched junction nucleotides: 2. The CDR3 has 12 residues. Germline assignment: CDR1 PRHDT and CDR2 FYEKMQ (reference sequence). CDR3 region: CASTDRGETQYF. CDR3 sequence (DNA): TGTGCCAGCACCGACAGGGGGGAGACCCAGTACTTC. Using reference TRBV13 and TRBJ2-5 for the parts outside the CDR3, the full variable domain is AAGVIQSPRHLIKEKRETATLKCYPIPRHDTVYWYQQGPGQDPQFLISFYEKMQSDKGSIPDRFSAQQFSDYHSELNMSSLELGDSALYFCASTDRGETQYFGPGTRLLVL.

The chain links TRBV6-5 to TRBJ2-7; 7 nucleotides line up with TRBD2. The V and J ends lost 4 bases and 4 bases, in that order; junction bases with no gene match: 7. Germline lookup yields CDR1 MNHEY and CDR2 SVGAGI. The CDR3 has 14 amino acids. The DNA of the CDR3 is TGTGCCAGCAGTTTAGAGGGGAGGGGTTACGAGCAGTACTTC. Encoded protein: CASSLEGRGYEQYF.

This chain links TRBV11-3 with TRBJ2-1; D perhaps matches TRBD2 (5 bases). Trimming took 3 bases from V and 8 from J, leaving 11 bases between them. The CDR3 runs 13 residues. Germline CDR1 is SGHNT and CDR2 is YENEEA. The CDR3 sequence is CASSLGMRDEQFF. CDR3 nucleotides: TGTGCCAGCAGCTTGGGGATGAGGGATGAGCAGTTCTTC.

This clone has only a few counts. V is TRBV5-4 and J is TRBJ2-2, with 7 bases fitting TRBD1. Germline-derived CDR1 and CDR2 are SGHNT and YYREEE (reference sequence). The CDR3 extends over 16 amino acids. With V trimmed by 2 bases and J by 0 bases, 4 bases remained unmatched. CDR3 region: CASSLGQDANTGELFF. CDR3 DNA: TGTGCCAGCAGCTTAGGACAGGACGCGAACACCGGGGAGCTGTTTTTT.